One and the same sample provided the 15 T cell receptor beta chains below, sequenced in a study of T cells in Graves' hyperthyroidism and ophthalmopathy. TCR beta CDR3 sequences were amplified from RNA transcripts. The TCR CDR3 was amplified in a first-round RT-PCR using the HTBI primer set. TCRdb called the multiplex PCR reads again in MiXCR, with one record for every CDR3 protein. The sample has some 400,000 distinct CDR3 sequences; approximately 20% are singletons. Input material: blood. All receptors come from a woman aged 18-29 years with Graves' hyperthyroidism.

This clonotype has a count of ten or more. The chain recombines TRBV29-1 with TRBJ1-1, with a tentative D call TRBD1 (6 bases). Germline CDR1 SQVTM, CDR2 ANQGSEA. The CDR3 covers 14 residues. Trimming removed 4 bases from V and 1 base from J, with 13 bases in between. CDR3 amino acids: CSVVTGGRNTEAFF. The DNA of the CDR3 is TGCAGCGTTGTAACCGGGGGGCGGAACACTGAAGCTTTCTTT. Full variable domain (outside the CDR3, taken from reference TRBV29-1 and TRBJ1-1): SAVISQKPSRDICQRGTSLTIQCQVDSQVTMMFWYRQQPGQSLTLIATANQGSEATYESGFVIDKFPISRPNLTFSTLTVSNMSPEDSSIYLCSVVTGGRNTEAFFGQGTRLTVV.

In this sample, this clonotype turned up many times. The chain carries TRBV6-5 and TRBJ2-1; 7 bases line up with TRBD2. Germline trimming cut 7 bases from V and 9 bases from J; bases unmatched to any gene: 6. The germline V gene encodes CDR1 MNHEY and CDR2 SVGAGI. The CDR3 extends over 12 amino acids. The CDR3: CASNTGGSEQFF. DNA of the CDR3: TGTGCCAGCAATACCGGGGGGAGTGAGCAGTTCTTC.

This clonotype appeared many times. The V call is TRBV10-3, the J call TRBJ2-5; 8 bases agree with TRBD1. The CDR3 consists of 13 residues. Germline values: CDR1 ENHRY, CDR2 SYGVKD. V gave up 8 bases and J gave up 3 bases; unmatched junction bases: 5. CDR3 protein: CAIRSQGEETQYF. The CDR3 region has the DNA TGTGCCATCCGCTCACAGGGGGAAGAGACCCAGTACTTC.

This clonotype was found many times. The CDR3: CASSLAGGTTYEQYF. The CDR3 bases are TGTGCCAGCAGCTTAGCAGGAGGGACAACCTACGAGCAGTACTTC. The chain links TRBV11-2 to TRBJ2-7; D may be TRBD1 or TRBD2 (6 bases each). Trimming shortened V by 1 base and J by 2 bases, and 12 bases separated the two germline ends. The CDR3 loop spans 15 amino acids. Germline V gene data show CDR1 as SGHAT and CDR2 as FQNNGV.

This chain links TRBV7-2 with TRBJ2-5, with no clear D. Germline V CDR1 and CDR2: SGHTA, FQGNSA. The CDR3 contains 13 residues. V was shortened by 8 bases and J by 2 bases, with 12 bases between the two germline ends. The CDR3 DNA follows: TGTGCCAGCGCGCAGATAACTCAAGAGACCCAGTACTTC. Its protein product is CASAQITQETQYF. Based on the CDR3 plus reference TRBV7-2 and TRBJ2-5, the full variable domain is GAGVSQSPSNKVTEKGKDVELRCDPISGHTALYWYRQSLGQGLEFLIYFQGNSAPDKSGLPSDRFSAERTGGSVSTLTIQRTQQEDSAVYLCASAQITQETQYFGPGTRLLVL.

This clonotype was recorded at least ten times. Here the CDR3 reads CASGRDYRGETQYF. The CDR3 DNA follows: TGTGCTAGTGGCAGGGACTACCGGGGAGAGACCCAGTACTTC. The chain is built from TRBV12-5 and TRBJ2-5, with 7 bases that match TRBD2. Germline V gives CDR1 LGHNT, CDR2 FRNRAP. CDR3 length equals 14 residues. Germline trimming cut 6 bases from V and 4 bases from J; bases unmatched to any gene: 8.

This clonotype was observed at least ten times. V is TRBV2 and J is TRBJ1-2, with a tentative D call TRBD1 (5 bases). The CDR3 is made up of 15 amino acids. Between the trimmed V and J ends, which lost 0 bases and 4 bases, there was a span of 12 bases. Germline assignment: CDR1 SNHLY and CDR2 FYNNEI. The CDR3 coding sequence is TGTGCCAGCAGTGAAGCTCGGGGAAGGGGCTATGGCTACACCTTC. Translation gives CASSEARGRGYGYTF.

The chain uses TRBV27 and TRBJ2-7, with 7 bases matching TRBD1. CDR3 length equals 14 residues. Germline CDR1 MNHEY, CDR2 SMNVEV (reference sequence). With V trimmed by 6 bases and J by 0 bases, 5 bases remained unmatched. Here the CDR3 reads CASRNQGVSYEQYF. In DNA form, the CDR3 reads TGTGCCAGCAGAAACCAGGGGGTCTCCTACGAGCAGTACTTC.

This clonotype was found many times. The chain is built from TRBV6-5 and TRBJ2-7; D tentatively fits TRBD1 or TRBD2 (5 bases each). The CDR3 is made up of 13 amino acids. V shed 6 bases and J shed 5 bases, with 14 bases lying between them. The V gene's germline CDR1 is MNHEY and CDR2 SVGAGI. The CDR3 nucleotides read TGTGCCAGCAGGGCCGGGACCCGCGACGAGCAGTACTTC. Its protein is CASRAGTRDEQYF.

In its sample, this clonotype was seen many times. The rearrangement links TRBV20-1 to TRBJ1-1; D may be TRBD1 (6 bases). The CDR3 contains 16 residues. Between the trimmed V and J ends, which lost 6 bases and 1 base, there was a span of 21 bases. Germline lookup yields CDR1 DFQATT and CDR2 SNEGSKA (reference sequence). The CDR3 loop is CSAQSVRGKENTEAFF. In DNA form, the CDR3 reads TGCAGTGCCCAGAGCGTCAGGGGAAAAGAGAACACTGAAGCTTTCTTT.

This clonotype was counted at least ten times. The chain joins TRBV30 to TRBJ1-2, with 8 bases that match TRBD1. Germline V gene sequence: CDR1 GTSNPN, CDR2 SVGIG (reference sequence). The CDR3 is 12 residues long. V gave up 3 bases and J gave up 4 bases; unmatched junction bases: 1. The CDR3 region is CAWRGQGYGYTF. CDR3 DNA: TGTGCCTGGAGAGGACAGGGCTATGGCTACACCTTC. Based on the CDR3 plus reference TRBV30 and TRBJ1-2, the full variable domain is SQTIHQWPATLVQPVGSPLSLECTVEGTSNPNLYWYRQAAGRGLQLLFYSVGIGQISSEVPQNLSASRPQDRQFILSSKKLLLSDSGFYLCAWRGQGYGYTFGSGTRLTVV.

This clonotype showed up many times. The CDR3 loop reads CAPFRGYEQYF. In nucleotides, the CDR3 is TGTGCCCCCTTTCGGGGCTACGAGCAGTACTTC. The J gene is TRBJ2-7, the V gene TRBV24-1, with D maybe TRBD2 (5 bases). Trimming took 12 bases from V and 3 from J, leaving 11 bases between them. From germline, CDR1 is KGHDR and CDR2 SFDVKD. The length of the CDR3 is 11 residues.

This clonotype was seen ten or more times. The V gene is TRBV13, the J gene TRBJ2-7, with no clear D. The ends were cut back, 5 bases at V and 3 bases at J, with 11 bases in the middle. The CDR3 is 13 residues long. CDR1 and CDR2 from the germline V gene are PRHDT and FYEKMQ (reference sequence). In nucleotides, the CDR3 is TGTGCCAGCAGCGCTAAATACAGCTACGAGCAGTACTTC. Protein product: CASSAKYSYEQYF.

In this sample, this clonotype turned up many times. The rearrangement links TRBV12-3 or TRBV12-4 to TRBJ1-3; D is ambiguous. Trimming cost V 3 bases and J 4 bases, with 4 bases left between them. The CDR3 is 12 amino acids. The CDR3 DNA reads as TGTGCCAGCAGTTTCATAGGAAACACCATATATTTT. Translation: CASSFIGNTIYF.

This clonotype was seen many times. The chain links TRBV7-2 to TRBJ2-5, with 10 bases that match TRBD2. There are 16 residues in the CDR3. J lost 3 bases, V lost 6 bases, and 10 bases had no gene match. Per the germline V gene, CDR1 is SGHTA and CDR2 is FQGNSA. This chain's CDR3 is CASSPAASGGEETQYF. Written as DNA, the CDR3 is TGTGCCAGCAGTCCCGCGGCTAGCGGGGGTGAAGAGACCCAGTACTTC. Drawing the rest from reference TRBV7-2 and TRBJ2-5, the complete variable domain is GAGVSQSPSNKVTEKGKDVELRCDPISGHTALYWYRQSLGQGLEFLIYFQGNSAPDKSGLPSDRFSAERTGGSVSTLTIQRTQQEDSAVYLCASSPAASGGEETQYFGPGTRLLVL.